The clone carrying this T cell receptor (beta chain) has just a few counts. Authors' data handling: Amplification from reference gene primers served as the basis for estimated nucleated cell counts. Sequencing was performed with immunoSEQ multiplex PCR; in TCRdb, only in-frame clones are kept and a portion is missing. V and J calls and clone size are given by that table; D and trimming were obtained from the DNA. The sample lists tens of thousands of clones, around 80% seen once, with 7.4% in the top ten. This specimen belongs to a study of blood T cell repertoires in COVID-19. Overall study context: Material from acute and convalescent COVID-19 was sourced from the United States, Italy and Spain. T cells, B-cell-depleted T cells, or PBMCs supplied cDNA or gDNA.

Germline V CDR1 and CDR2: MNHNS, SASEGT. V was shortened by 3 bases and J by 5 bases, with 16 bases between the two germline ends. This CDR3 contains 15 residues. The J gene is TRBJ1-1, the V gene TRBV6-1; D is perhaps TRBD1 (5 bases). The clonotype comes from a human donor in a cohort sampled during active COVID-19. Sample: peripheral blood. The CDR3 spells CASSERHPRTTEAFF. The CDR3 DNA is TGTGCCAGCAGTGAGAGGCACCCTAGGACAACTGAAGCTTTCTTT.